A selection of T cell receptor beta chains follows, all from one sample in a study of T cell responses to AZD1222 COVID-19 vaccine. Libraries were prepared by immunoSEQ multiplex PCR; TCRdb keeps only in-frame clonotypes and omits some of them. The sample lists around 140,000 clones, 80% to 95% occurring once. The sample in question was peripheral blood, obtained 28 days after the second AZD1222 dose. These receptors came from an adult who received the AZD1222 COVID-19 vaccine. The CDR3 runs from the conserved cysteine through the conserved F or W. A D gene is named only where the DNA matches it firmly. Part of the rows lack a size; the others show once, few, many or a class for expanded clones.

j_call clone_size v_call d_call cdr3_nt cdr3_aa
TRBJ1-5 - TRBV6-2/TRBV6-3 - TGTGCCAGCAGTTACTCAGGACTTAATCAGCCCCAGCATTTT CASSYSGLNQPQHF
TRBJ2-5 - TRBV7-9 TRBD1 TGTGCCGGACAGGCACAAGAGACCCAGTACTTC CAGQAQETQYF
TRBJ1-6 - TRBV6-5 TRBD1 TGTGCCAGCAGTTATAGACAGGGTGGTTCACCCCTCCACTTT CASSYRQGGSPLHF
TRBJ2-6 - TRBV6-1 - TGTGCCAGCAGTGAGAGCTCTGGGGCCAACGTCCTGACTTTC CASSESSGANVLTF
TRBJ1-5 - TRBV28 TRBD1 TGTGCCAGCACCCCTGGGGACAGGGTCCAGCCCCAGCATTTT CASTPGDRVQPQHF
TRBJ1-1 few TRBV3-1/TRBV3-2 - TGTGCCAGTTGGTCAGGCAAGAACACTGAAGCTTTCTTT CASWSGKNTEAFF
TRBJ2-6 - TRBV18 TRBD1 TGTGCCAGCTCACTACGGACAGGGCAAGGGGCCAACGTCCTGACTTTC CASSLRTGQGANVLTF
TRBJ1-6 - TRBV6-5 - TGTGCCAGCAGTTTCGAGGATAATTCACCCCTCCACTTT CASSFEDNSPLHF
TRBJ2-7 - TRBV11-3 TRBD1 TGTGCCAGCAGCTTGTCGGGGACAGAACTAGACGAGCAGTACTTC CASSLSGTELDEQYF
TRBJ1-2 - TRBV2 - TGTGCCAGCACAGGGGAAACTAACTATGGCTACACCTTC CASTGETNYGYTF
TRBJ2-5 - TRBV5-1 - TGCGCCAGCAGCTTGGCCGATATCTTGGGCGAAGAGACCCAGTACTTC CASSLADILGEETQYF
TRBJ1-2 - TRBV20-1 - TGCAGTGCTAGTTTCGATCAGGGTGGCCGTCTTTACACCTTC CSASFDQGGRLYTF
TRBJ1-5 - TRBV18 - TGTGCCAGCTCATCCCTAGGACGAGGGTTGAGCAATCAGCCCCAGCATTTT CASSSLGRGLSNQPQHF
TRBJ2-1 - TRBV5-6 TRBD1 TGTGCCAGCAGCGGGGGACAGCACTACAATGAGCAGTTCTTC CASSGGQHYNEQFF
TRBJ2-3 - TRBV6-5 - TGTGCTACGGGGGGCCCAGATACGCAGTATTTT CATGGPDTQYF
TRBJ2-1 - TRBV11-1 - TGTGCCAGCAGCCCCAGATCACGGGTAGGTGAGCAGTTCTTC CASSPRSRVGEQFF
TRBJ2-3 - TRBV2 - TGTGCCACCCGAGGCCCCGGAGGGGATACGCAGTATTTT CATRGPGGDTQYF
TRBJ1-2 - TRBV28 - TGTGCCAGCATGGAGGGCGACTATGGCTACACCTTC CASMEGDYGYTF
TRBJ1-3 - TRBV5-4 - TGTGCCAGCAGCTTGGCCCAGGGTCGCTCTGGAAACACCATATATTTT CASSLAQGRSGNTIYF
TRBJ2-7 - TRBV14 - TGTGCCAGCAGCCAAGAGGAGTTTTACGGGACACGCGGCTACGAGCAGTACTTC CASSQEEFYGTRGYEQYF
TRBJ1-5 - TRBV28 - TGTGCCAGCAGCTGGGGTCAGCCCCAGCATTTT CASSWGQPQHF
TRBJ2-7 - TRBV7-2 - TGTGCCAGCAGCTTAGGTCCCTACCGGACTTACGAGCAGTACTTC CASSLGPYRTYEQYF
TRBJ1-4 - TRBV19 - TGTGCCAGTAGTATAGAACGGGTCGCAACTAATGAAAAACTGTTTTTT CASSIERVATNEKLFF
TRBJ2-5 - TRBV19 TRBD1 TGTGCCAGTAGTACAGGGGGAGAGACCCAGTACTTC CASSTGGETQYF
TRBJ1-1 - TRBV28 - TGTGCCACCAGCAGCGGGAGGCAGGGGCGTCGGAACACTGAAGCTTTCTTT CATSSGRQGRRNTEAFF
TRBJ1-5 few TRBV5-4 - TGTGCCAGCAGCTCGTATAGGCAGCCCCAGCATTTT CASSSYRQPQHF
TRBJ1-1 - TRBV11-3 - TGTGCCAGCAGCTTAGGCAGGGAGAACACTGAAGCTTTCTTT CASSLGRENTEAFF
TRBJ2-3 - TRBV7-9 - TGTGCCAGCCAGAGGCAACTAAGCACAGATACGCAGTATTTT CASQRQLSTDTQYF
TRBJ2-5 - TRBV4-1 - TGCGCCAGCAGCCAAGATTGGGCCGTGGAGACCCAGTACTTC CASSQDWAVETQYF
TRBJ1-2 - TRBV28 TRBD1 TGTGCCAGCAGTACAACAGGGGGTTGGGGCTACACCTTC CASSTTGGWGYTF